The 7 T cell receptor beta chains below come from one sample, sequenced in a study of Graves' ophthalmopathy and Graves' hyperthyroidism. Amplification of TCR beta CDR3 regions used RNA transcripts. First-round RT-PCR employed HTBI primers, with a second-round multiplex PCR after it. TCRdb called the multiplex PCR reads again in MiXCR, with one record for every CDR3 protein. This sample has around 1.1 million distinct CDR3 sequences, with approximately 35% found just once. The sequenced sample consisted of peripheral blood or thyroid tissue (not recorded which). The receptors here all came from an adult man with Graves' hyperthyroidism.

The V and J genes are TRBV20-1 and TRBJ1-5, with 7 positions matching TRBD1. After removal of 6 bases from V and 0 bases from J, the junction contained 5 bases not matched to a gene. Germline CDR1 reads DFQATT; CDR2 reads SNEGSKA (reference sequence). This CDR3 region has 14 residues. CDR3 in amino acids: CSARDRISNQPQHF. The DNA for the CDR3 is TGCAGTGCAAGGGACAGAATTAGCAATCAGCCCCAGCATTTT.

V and J are TRBV10-3 and TRBJ2-1; the match to TRBD2 covers 9 bases. Germline CDR1 ENHRY, CDR2 SYGVKD. This CDR3 spans 16 amino acids. With V trimmed by 10 bases and J by 1 base, 11 bases remained unmatched. The CDR3: CATLPRGGLSYNEQFF. In nucleotides, the CDR3 is TGTGCCACGCTACCGCGGGGGGGCCTTTCCTACAATGAGCAGTTCTTC.

The sample holds many counts of this clonotype. The chain uses TRBV29-1 and TRBJ2-7; 7 nucleotides match TRBD1. Trimming removed 4 bases from V and 11 bases from J; junction bases left unmatched: 5. This CDR3 is 10 amino acids long. CDR1 is SQVTM and CDR2 is ANQGSEA in the germline V gene. The CDR3: CSVVAGQEYF. The CDR3 bases are TGCAGCGTTGTTGCCGGACAGGAGTACTTC.

This clonotype showed up many times. This chain links TRBV20-1 with TRBJ1-6; D remains ambiguous. Germline lookup yields CDR1 DFQATT and CDR2 SNEGSKA (reference sequence). This CDR3 has 13 amino acids. Trimming left V 6 bases short and J 9 bases short, with 15 bases between. In DNA, the CDR3 is TGCAGTGCCCCTCTAGGACCCAGTTCACCCCTCCACTTT. Translated: CSAPLGPSSPLHF.

This clonotype was recorded many times. DNA of the CDR3: TGTGCCAGCAGCACACCCGGGACAGGGACAGCTCAGCCCCAGCATTTT. Its translation is CASSTPGTGTAQPQHF. The chain couples TRBV9 to TRBJ1-5, with TRBD1 matching 9 bases. V gave up 4 bases and J gave up 6 bases; unmatched junction bases: 11. Germline V gene data show CDR1 as SGDLS and CDR2 as YYNGEE. This CDR3 has 16 amino acids.

Comment on this clonotype: This sequence may be a read error, since a much larger clone differs from it by one base. The CDR3 does not close with the conserved phenylalanine or tryptophan, likely indicating a read error. CDR3 protein: CSAFHQRTAPNYGYTL. As DNA, the CDR3 is TGCAGTGCTTTCCACCAAAGGACGGCCCCTAACTATGGCTACACCCTC. V and J are TRBV20-1 and TRBJ1-2, with D hard to call. In germline, CDR1 is DFQATT, CDR2 SNEGSKA (reference sequence). CDR3 length: 16 amino acids. V was trimmed by 5 bases and J by 0 bases, leaving 19 bases between them.

This clonotype was counted many times. V gene TRBV9 combines with J gene TRBJ1-2; D is unclear. Germline V gene data show CDR1 as SGDLS and CDR2 as YYNGEE. The CDR3 covers 11 residues. With 2 bases removed from V and 2 bases from J, the gap between germline ends came to 1 base. The CDR3 protein is CASSVNYGYTF. CDR3 in DNA: TGTGCCAGCAGCGTGAACTATGGCTACACCTTC. The full variable domain, rest sourced from reference TRBV9 and TRBJ1-2, is DSGVTQTPKHLITATGQRVTLRCSPRSGDLSVYWYQQSLDQGLQFLIQYYNGEERAKGNILERFSAQQFPDLHSELNLSSLELGDSALYFCASSVNYGYTFGSGTRLTVV.